What follows describes a single T cell receptor (beta chain). This specimen belongs to a study of shared clonotypes between healthy human individuals. The J segment lost 5 bases and the V segment lost 4 bases, leaving 8 bases of the junction unmatched. In germline, CDR1 is MGHDK, CDR2 SYGVNS. This CDR3 spans 16 amino acids. Sequencing used immunoSEQ multiplex PCR; TCRdb keeps in-frame clones, though not all of them. The sample yields approximately 2.4 million clones, around 95% seen once. Sequenced material: naive CD4+ T cells sorted from blood. Stated subset: CD45RA+ positively selected. This clonotype was sampled from a man between 18 and 35 years old in good health. V gene TRBV25-1 combines with J gene TRBJ2-5, with TRBD2 matching over 12 bases. This CDR3 is CASSALAGGPYETQYF. In nucleotides, the CDR3 is TGTGCCAGCAGTGCCCTAGCGGGAGGGCCATATGAGACCCAGTACTTC.